This T cell receptor beta chain was documented in a study of technical replicates of blood from a handful of donors (dated by TCRdb to about 2017). Library prep was done by the immunoSEQ multiplex PCR assay. TCRdb stores this immuneACCESS table with in-frame sequences only. Part of the clones is absent; in the studies checked, under half of the shortfall reflects unresolved V genes, and no reason is known for the rest. The sample has fewer than 60,000 clones on record, nearly 95% of them singletons. The ten top clones hold about 3% of the sample. The CDR3 has 17 amino acids, counting the end cysteine and phenylalanine. Solely the CDR3 DNA is kept, with 51 bases framed from the first base. For CDR1 and CDR2, the germline V gene lists ENHRY and SYGVKD. Trimming leaves V shorter by 0 bases and J shorter by 1 base, with the junction holding 5 bases beyond the gene matches. As regards this clone: Its specific antigen is unknown. Per-base quality was not reported, and no clone a single base away is much larger than it.

The V gene is TRBV10-3 and the J gene is TRBJ2-3; 9 central nucleotides agree with TRBD2. The specimen sequenced was PBMCs. The TCR sequence derives from a human donor in good health. Some clones in this sample may be carry-over from other donors' samples. The bases read TGTGCCATCAGTGAGTCTGCGGGGGGGCTTGGCACAGATACGCAGTATTTT. The translation is CAISESAGGLGTDTQYF.